The sequence of this T cell receptor beta chain was determined in a study of blood T cell repertoires in COVID-19. Turning to the study itself: The study drew acute and convalescent COVID-19 samples from the United States, Italy and Spain.

This clone was seen only once. Seattle-derived patients entered the study during active infection and were followed longitudinally. The CDR3 extends over 13 amino acids. V gave up 3 bases and J gave up 3 bases, with 8 bases separating them. Germline values: CDR1 LNHDA, CDR2 SQIVND (reference sequence). Original analysis: Reference gene primer amplification gave estimated nucleated cell counts. Only in-frame clones appear in the TCRdb table, and some are missing; sequencing was by immunoSEQ multiplex PCR. That table supplies the V and J calls and clone size; D and trimming were determined from the DNA. This table holds approximately 350,000 clones, around nine tenths found once.

This sequence was found in a woman aged 65 to 85 with COVID-19, enrolled during active disease. The chain uses TRBV19 and TRBJ1-1; the D is unclear. The sequenced material came from peripheral blood. The CDR3 DNA reads as TGTGCCAGTAGTATCTATCCATACACTGAAGCTTTCTTT. Residues: CASSIYPYTEAFF.